One T cell receptor beta chain is described in this entry. What antigen it recognizes has not been identified. No quality values exist for individual bases; no much larger clone is one base distant. TCRbeta CDR3 regions were amplified from genomic DNA using the immunoSEQ Assay, a bias-controlled multiplex PCR. The original methods were these. The number of nucleated cells in each sample was estimated by amplification of reference gene primers within the assay. To quantify the absolute abundance of each unique TCRbeta CDR3 rearrangement, sequence reads were collapsed and filtered. For each sample, productive Simpson clonality was calculated as the square root of Simpson's diversity index over productive rearrangements. Sourced from immuneACCESS, this table was stored by TCRdb with only in-frame sequences that have V and J called. A share of the clones is absent; for the studies checked, an unresolved V gene accounts for under half, and the remainder has no known explanation. The V and J calls and clone size were taken over from that table, and D and trimming were inferred from the DNA. The sample table contains 240,000 or so clones; only one count was recorded for about 80% of them. The ten largest clones represent about 1.9% of the sample.

This entry belongs to a study of blood T cell repertoires in COVID-19 (dated by TCRdb to 2020 to 2022). At the level of the whole study: The collaborator samples originated in the United States, Italy and Spain and spanned the acute and convalescent phases of COVID-19. The samples were drawn from the first 160 participants of the ongoing ImmuneRACE study and from roughly 1,300 subjects provided by 6 global collaborators. Deeply sampled blood TCRbeta repertoires from subjects exposed to, actively infected with, or recovered from COVID-19 were included in the dataset. Where HLA class I and class II types were available, the types were taken from metadata supplied by the sample provider, not from assay-based typing. The repertoires were made available in a free public database intended to serve as a resource for research on the immune response to SARS-CoV-2. Sample metadata almost always included a de-identified subject ID, COVID-19 status, age in years and sex. The prospective study material was composed of cDNA or gDNA derived from T cells, B-cell-depleted T cells, or PBMCs. Beyond this particular receptor, the publication reports: Clinical and demographic metadata were provided uncurated, with the amount varying by source and participant.

The collaborating institutions used their own protocols to collect whole blood in K2EDTA tubes. For TCRbeta analysis, collaborator samples were shipped as frozen whole blood, as isolated PBMCs, or as DNA extracted from either sample type. The germline V gene specifies KGHSH as CDR1 and LQKENI as CDR2. The CDR3 has 18 amino acids, counting the end cysteine and phenylalanine. Of all the DNA, just the CDR3 is kept, 54 bases in frame from base 1. Trimming costs V 6 bases and J 0 bases, and their ends lie 21 bases apart. The TCR originated in a woman older than 75 with acute or convalescent COVID-19. Sequenced input: peripheral blood. The sequence joins TRBV18 to TRBJ1-3; a confident D gene designation cannot be given. The sequence in DNA is TGTGCCAGCTCCTCCTCGAGGGCTTCTCGCTACTCTGGAAACACCATATATTTT. This codes for CASSSSRASRYSGNTIYF.